These 30 T cell receptor beta chains originate from one sample sequenced in a study of spatial heterogeneity in lung cancer (dated by TCRdb to about 2019). Sample time point, as interpreted from the label and publication: sample taken at primary tumor resection. Libraries were constructed by 5' RACE. Sequenced on a NextSeq 500. TCRdb passed the public sequencing reads through fastp at Q25 and MiXCR, retaining productive beta sequences. Under each unique CDR3 protein, matching rows form one entry showing the most common genes and DNA. The sample table holds about 23,000 distinct CDR3 sequences, of which around 3.2% were seen once. The leading ten clones occupy 25% to 30% of the sample. The sample in question was PBMCs, obtained at surgery. The receptors originated from a female donor with early-stage non-small cell lung cancer.

This clonotype was observed many times. The chain is built from TRBV27 and TRBJ2-2; D unclear. Per the germline V gene, CDR1 is MNHEY and CDR2 is SMNVEV (reference sequence). This CDR3 comprises 15 residues. Trimming pared 2 bases from V and 6 bases from J, leaving 13 bases between. In DNA, the CDR3 is TGTGCCAGCAGTTTAAGAGTGCCCCTCTCCGGGGAGCTGTTTTTT. Protein: CASSLRVPLSGELFF.

The CDR3 spells CASRRNPGPPSGELFF. The CDR3 region has the DNA TGTGCCAGCAGACGTAACCCGGGACCCCCTTCGGGGGAGCTGTTTTTT. The chain recombines TRBV7-9 with TRBJ2-2; D is possibly TRBD1 or TRBD2 (5 bases each). Trimming took off 6 bases at V and 8 bases at J, with 22 bases between the two ends. CDR3 length equals 16 residues. Germline assignment: CDR1 SEHNR and CDR2 FQNEAQ (reference sequence).

The rearrangement joins TRBV12-3 or TRBV12-4 to TRBJ1-2; D may be TRBD1 (5 bases). The CDR3 covers 14 residues. The ends were cut back, 3 bases at V and 2 bases at J, with 10 bases in the middle. CDR3 DNA: TGTGCCAGCAGTTTCGGCAGGGTGAACTATGGCTACACCTTC. Amino acids: CASSFGRVNYGYTF.

This clonotype was observed many times. The gene calls are TRBV27 and TRBJ1-6, with 7 bases aligning to TRBD1. V dropped 5 bases and J dropped 14; count of bases not matched to a gene: 6. CDR3 length: 12 residues. Germline V gives CDR1 MNHEY, CDR2 SMNVEV (reference sequence). Here the CDR3 reads CASSPSGGSLHF. Here the CDR3 DNA reads TGTGCCAGCAGTCCCTCAGGGGGGTCCCTCCACTTT.

This clonotype was found a few times. This sequence joins TRBV11-2 and TRBJ2-4, with D uncertain. V was clipped by 2 bases and J by 3 bases, with 11 bases between them. This CDR3 has 15 amino acids. Germline values: CDR1 SGHAT, CDR2 FQNNGV. The CDR3 sequence: CASSLPVADKNIQYF. CDR3 nucleotides: TGTGCCAGCAGCTTACCCGTTGCGGACAAAAACATTCAGTACTTC.

The sample holds many counts of this clonotype. The rearrangement links TRBV5-1 to TRBJ2-3, with D possibly TRBD2 on 6 matching bases. The ends were cut back, 6 bases at V and 1 base at J, with 15 bases in the middle. The CDR3 extends over 15 amino acids. CDR1 and CDR2 from the germline V gene are SGHRS and YFSETQ. This CDR3 reads CASTHGTFRTDTQYF. For the CDR3, the DNA is TGCGCCAGCACCCACGGGACTTTCCGCACAGATACGCAGTATTTT.

At least ten counts were recorded for this clonotype. The chain has TRBV10-3 and TRBJ1-4; 8 bases agree with TRBD1. The CDR3 runs to 13 residues. The ends lost 11 bases at V and 4 bases at J; junction bases unmatched: 6. The germline V gene has CDR1 ENHRY and CDR2 SYGVKD. For the CDR3, the DNA is TGTGCCGTCGGGACAGGACGTAATGAAAAACTGTTTTTT. Its protein is CAVGTGRNEKLFF.

This clonotype appeared many times. J is TRBJ1-6 and V is TRBV30; D is possibly TRBD1 (6 bases). The CDR3 extends over 14 amino acids. V lost 5 bases and J lost 7, with 15 bases in between. CDR1 is GTSNPN and CDR2 is SVGIG in the germline V gene (reference sequence). CDR3 amino acids: CAWAVPGQNSPLHF. CDR3 DNA: TGTGCCTGGGCGGTGCCGGGACAAAATTCACCCCTCCACTTT.

This clonotype was seen ten or more times. This rearrangement joins TRBV18 to TRBJ2-7, with TRBD1 matching 10 bases. This CDR3 has 13 residues. Germline trimming cut 6 bases from V and 5 bases from J; bases unmatched to any gene: 4. Germline values: CDR1 KGHSH, CDR2 LQKENI. The DNA for the CDR3 is TGTGCCAGCTCGACAGGGGGCGAAAACGAGCAGTACTTC. Translated: CASSTGGENEQYF.

This clonotype was observed many times. The J gene is TRBJ2-7, the V gene TRBV29-1; 9 nucleotides align to TRBD2. This CDR3 has 14 amino acids. V was pared by 2 bases and J by 3 bases, with 5 bases of the junction left unmatched. Per the germline V gene, CDR1 is SQVTM and CDR2 is ANQGSEA. The CDR3: CSVEFGSGSYEQYF. CDR3 in DNA: TGCAGCGTTGAATTTGGTAGCGGGAGCTACGAGCAGTACTTC.

This clonotype occurred many times. The chain carries TRBV5-6 and TRBJ2-5; 7 nucleotides agree with TRBD2. This CDR3 is built from 14 residues. V trimming: 2 bases; J trimming: 5 bases; junction bases outside the gene matches: 6. Germline V gives CDR1 SGHDT, CDR2 YYEEEE. CDR3 sequence reads: CASSFRTRSETQYF. CDR3 nucleotides: TGTGCCAGCAGCTTCAGGACTAGATCGGAGACCCAGTACTTC. Drawing the rest from reference TRBV5-6 and TRBJ2-5, the complete variable domain is DAGVTQSPTHLIKTRGQQVTLRCSPKSGHDTVSWYQQALGQGPQFIFQYYEEEERQRGNFPDRFSGHQFPNYSSELNVNALLLGDSALYLCASSFRTRSETQYFGPGTRLLVL.

The chain uses TRBV5-1 and TRBJ2-5; maybe TRBD2 (6 bases). The CDR3 length is 15 residues. Between the trimmed V and J ends, which lost 5 bases and 0 bases, there was a span of 14 bases. Germline V gene data show CDR1 as SGHRS and CDR2 as YFSETQ. CDR3 amino acids: CASRGSWEDQETQYF. DNA of the CDR3: TGCGCCAGCAGGGGATCGTGGGAGGACCAAGAGACCCAGTACTTC.

This clonotype was seen many times. The V and J genes are TRBV29-1 and TRBJ2-3; perhaps D is TRBD1 or TRBD2 (5 bases each). The germline gives CDR1 SQVTM, CDR2 ANQGSEA. V lost 3 bases and J 5 bases, leaving 18 bases between the germline ends. This CDR3 comprises 15 residues. The CDR3 DNA is TGCAGCGTTGATTTTGGGGGAGAAGACGGAGATACGCAGTATTTT. It yields the protein CSVDFGGEDGDTQYF.

This clonotype has at least ten counts. The genes are TRBV6-5 and TRBJ2-1; the D gene is possibly TRBD1 (5 bases). The germline gives CDR1 MNHEY, CDR2 SVGAGI. V was shortened by 5 bases and J by 4 bases, with 9 bases between the two germline ends. The CDR3 consists of 13 residues. CDR3 residues: CASSRKGYNEQFF. CDR3 nucleotides: TGTGCCAGCAGTCGCAAGGGGTACAATGAGCAGTTCTTC.

This clonotype was observed at least ten times. The rearrangement links TRBV27 to TRBJ2-3; TRBD2 agrees at 7 bases. In germline, CDR1 is MNHEY, CDR2 SMNVEV (reference sequence). The J segment lost 5 bases and the V segment lost 3 bases, leaving 11 bases of the junction unmatched. CDR3 size: 16 residues. The CDR3 DNA sequence: TGTGCCAGCAGTTTCGGGCTAGCGGCCCGGGGAGATACGCAGTATTTT. Translation gives CASSFGLAARGDTQYF.

This clonotype was observed many times. The CDR3 is CASSPSQTRGISYNEQFF. The CDR3 DNA reads TGTGCCAGCTCACCATCCCAGACCAGGGGTATTTCCTACAATGAGCAGTTCTTC. The chain employs TRBV18 and TRBJ2-1, with D possibly being TRBD1 (6 bases). Trimming pared 2 bases from V and 1 base from J, leaving 18 bases between. Germline loops: CDR1 KGHSH, CDR2 LQKENI. This CDR3 contains 18 residues.

This clonotype showed up many times. The V call is TRBV11-2, the J call TRBJ2-1; 14 bases agree with TRBD2. The germline gives CDR1 SGHAT, CDR2 FQNNGV. The V segment lost 0 bases and the J segment 12 bases; nucleotides outside the gene matches: 7. This CDR3 spans 16 amino acids. The CDR3 DNA is TGTGCCAGCAGCTTAGAACCGACTAGCGGGAGGGTTGGGCAGTTCTTC. It translates to CASSLEPTSGRVGQFF.

This chain connects TRBV2 to TRBJ2-1; tentatively, D is TRBD1 (5 bases). Germline CDR1 and CDR2: SNHLY and FYNNEI. The CDR3 contains 17 residues. Trimming removed 1 base from V and 2 bases from J, with 15 bases in between. In DNA, the CDR3 is TGTGCCAGCAGTGAAGAGGTGCTATACAGGCCCTACAATGAGCAGTTCTTC. Protein sequence: CASSEEVLYRPYNEQFF. Full variable domain (missing parts from reference TRBV2 and TRBJ2-1): EPEVTQTPSHQVTQMGQEVILRCVPISNHLYFYWYRQILGQKVEFLVSFYNNEISEKSEIFDDQFSVERPDGSNFTLKIRSTKLEDSAMYFCASSEEVLYRPYNEQFFGPGTRLTVL.

By sample fraction, this clonotype is medium-sized (0.01 to 0.1%). J is TRBJ1-6 and V is TRBV29-1, with TRBD1 as a possible D gene (5 bases). V lost 6 bases to trimming and J lost 5 bases, with 11 bases between them. The CDR3 consists of 13 residues. Per germline, CDR1 SQVTM and CDR2 ANQGSEA. The DNA for the CDR3 is TGCAGCGTCCGACAGACCGATAATTCACCCCTCCACTTT. As protein: CSVRQTDNSPLHF. The entire variable domain, with the rest obtained from reference TRBV29-1 and TRBJ1-6, is as follows: SAVISQKPSRDICQRGTSLTIQCQVDSQVTMMFWYRQQPGQSLTLIATANQGSEATYESGFVIDKFPISRPNLTFSTLTVSNMSPEDSSIYLCSVRQTDNSPLHFGNGTRLTVT.

This chain's CDR3 is CASSPFNQPQHF. In DNA, the CDR3 is TGTGCCAGCAGCCCATTCAATCAGCCCCAGCATTTT. The chain recombines TRBV7-2 with TRBJ1-5; D gene uncertain. Germline CDR1 is SGHTA and CDR2 is FQGNSA. The V gene lost 5 bases and the J gene lost 3 bases, with 5 bases spanning the gap. This CDR3 region has 12 residues.

This clonotype was picked up a small number of times. This chain uses TRBV10-1 with TRBJ2-3; the D gene is possibly TRBD2 (5 bases). Germline CDR1 is WNHNN and CDR2 is SYGVQD (reference sequence). The CDR3 length is 15 residues. Trimming cost V 0 bases and J 2 bases, with 9 bases left between them. The CDR3 coding sequence is TGCGCCAGCAGTGAGTCACTAGACCCCACAGATACGCAGTATTTT. Encoded protein: CASSESLDPTDTQYF.

This clonotype has ten or more counts. This sequence joins TRBV5-1 and TRBJ2-1, with 14 bases matching TRBD2. V was clipped by 4 bases and J by 9 bases; unmatched bases: 6. The length of the CDR3 is 15 residues. Germline CDR1 reads SGHRS; CDR2 reads YFSETQ. The CDR3 sequence: CASSAGLAGVGEQFF. The CDR3, as DNA: TGCGCCAGCAGCGCGGGACTAGCGGGAGTAGGTGAGCAGTTCTTC. The entire variable domain, with the rest obtained from reference TRBV5-1 and TRBJ2-1, is as follows: KAGVTQTPRYLIKTRGQQVTLSCSPISGHRSVSWYQQTPGQGLQFLFEYFSETQRNKGNFPGRFSGRQFSNSRSEMNVSTLELGDSALYLCASSAGLAGVGEQFFGPGTRLTVL.

This clonotype was recorded many times. V is TRBV6-2 or TRBV6-3 and J is TRBJ2-1; 9 bases map to TRBD2. From germline, CDR1 is MNHEY and CDR2 SVGEGT. Trimming cost V 6 bases and J 0 bases; bases outside gene matches: 6. CDR3 length equals 16 residues. CDR3 nucleotides: TGTGCCAGCAGCGGAAGCGGGAGGAGCTCCTACAATGAGCAGTTCTTC. It translates to CASSGSGRSSYNEQFF.

The chain joins TRBV11-2 to TRBJ2-7, with D perhaps matching TRBD1 (6 bases). CDR3 length equals 14 residues. V lost 5 bases and J lost 2, with 13 bases in between. Looked up from germline, CDR1 is SGHAT and CDR2 is FQNNGV. The CDR3 region is CASSRQVSPYEQYF. In nucleotides, the CDR3 is TGTGCCAGCAGCAGACAGGTTTCCCCCTACGAGCAGTACTTC.

The V and J genes are TRBV5-8 and TRBJ2-7; no definite D call. Germline CDR1 reads SGHTS; CDR2 reads YDEGEE. The CDR3 extends over 15 amino acids. V dropped 0 bases and J dropped 1 base, with 11 bases sitting between them. CDR3 bases: TGTGCCAGCAGCTTGGAATGGTCGCGGTCCTACGAGCAGTACTTC. Translation: CASSLEWSRSYEQYF.

This clonotype occurred many times. In DNA form, the CDR3 reads TGTGCCAGCAGCTCACAGGGGAGTGGAACCGGGGAGCTGTTTTTT. Encoded protein: CASSSQGSGTGELFF. The genes are TRBV7-9 and TRBJ2-2; 7 nucleotides match TRBD1. V lost 4 bases to trimming and J lost 5 bases; unmatched junction nucleotides: 7. In germline, CDR1 is SEHNR, CDR2 FQNEAQ (reference sequence). The length of the CDR3 is 15 residues. Full variable domain (rest looked up from reference TRBV7-9 and TRBJ2-2): DTGVSQNPRHKITKRGQNVTFRCDPISEHNRLYWYRQTLGQGPEFLTYFQNEAQLEKSRLLSDRFSAERPKGSFSTLEIQRTEQGDSAMYLCASSSQGSGTGELFFGEGSRLTVL.

This clonotype has at least ten counts. The chain couples TRBV9 to TRBJ1-5; D call uncertain. Germline lookup yields CDR1 SGDLS and CDR2 YYNGEE. The V end lost 0 bases, the J end lost 4 bases, and 8 bases lay between the germline ends. The CDR3 is 14 amino acids. The CDR3 loop reads CASSVDGSNQPQHF. The DNA for the CDR3 is TGTGCCAGCAGCGTAGATGGCAGTAATCAGCCCCAGCATTTT. Complete variable domain (other parts from reference TRBV9 and TRBJ1-5): DSGVTQTPKHLITATGQRVTLRCSPRSGDLSVYWYQQSLDQGLQFLIQYYNGEERAKGNILERFSAQQFPDLHSELNLSSLELGDSALYFCASSVDGSNQPQHFGDGTRLSIL.

This clonotype was observed many times. The chain has TRBV7-8 and TRBJ1-1; 8 positions match TRBD1. Unmatched junction bases numbered 8, after V lost 5 bases and J lost 0 bases. The CDR3 runs to 16 residues. In germline, CDR1 is SGHVS, CDR2 FQNEAQ. CDR3 in DNA: TGTGCCAGCAGCCGAAGGACAGGGAGTTTGAACACTGAAGCTTTCTTT. Translated: CASSRRTGSLNTEAFF.

The chain recombines TRBV20-1 with TRBJ2-1, with 9 bases identical to TRBD2. CDR1 and CDR2 from the germline V gene are DFQATT and SNEGSKA (reference sequence). Unmatched junction bases numbered 9, after V lost 6 bases and J lost 3 bases. The CDR3 has 15 amino acids. This CDR3 is CSATTSGLYYNEQFF. The CDR3 coding sequence is TGCAGTGCGACAACTAGCGGGCTTTACTACAATGAGCAGTTCTTC.

This chain uses TRBV7-9 with TRBJ2-1, with TRBD2 matching 10 bases. There are 15 residues in the CDR3. V dropped 6 bases and J dropped 8; count of bases not matched to a gene: 10. Per the germline V gene, CDR1 is SEHNR and CDR2 is FQNEAQ (reference sequence). The CDR3 sequence is CASRWTSGLDDEQFF. CDR3 nucleotides: TGTGCCAGCAGATGGACTAGCGGCCTTGATGATGAGCAGTTCTTC.